Shown below are 27 T cell receptor beta chains from a single sample sequenced in a study of T cell responses to AZD1222 COVID-19 vaccine. The table came from immunoSEQ multiplex PCR; TCRdb's copy has only in-frame clones and leaves some out. The table has 170,000 or so clones, 90% seen once. The source was peripheral blood, collected on day 0 of AZD1222 vaccination. The receptors here all came from an adult in good health.

The chain joins TRBV5-1 to TRBJ2-3; 15 bases are shared with TRBD2. Looked up from germline, CDR1 is SGHRS and CDR2 is YFSETQ. The CDR3 is made up of 17 amino acids. The V segment lost 3 bases and the J segment 2 bases; nucleotides outside the gene matches: 4. DNA of the CDR3: TGCGCCAGCAGCTCGGGACTAGCGGGGGGTTCCACAGATACGCAGTATTTT. Its protein is CASSSGLAGGSTDTQYF.

The V call is TRBV5-1, the J call TRBJ2-5; TRBD1 agrees at 8 bases. Germline trimming cut 4 bases from V and 1 base from J; bases unmatched to any gene: 9. From germline, CDR1 is SGHRS and CDR2 YFSETQ. The CDR3 spans 16 residues. DNA of the CDR3: TGCGCCAGCAGCACCGCATCCACAGGGGGCCAAGAGACCCAGTACTTC. Protein product: CASSTASTGGQETQYF.

This chain joins TRBV7-9 and TRBJ2-3; 8 bases map to TRBD1. The CDR3 length is 16 residues. Germline V CDR1 and CDR2: SEHNR, FQNEAQ (reference sequence). The V gene end was trimmed by 1 base and the J gene end by 3 bases; junction bases not matched to a gene: 6. The CDR3 loop is CASSLGTRGPTDTQYF. The CDR3 DNA sequence: TGTGCCAGCAGCTTAGGGACCAGGGGGCCTACAGATACGCAGTATTTT. Full variable domain (remainder filled in from reference TRBV7-9 and TRBJ2-3): DTGVSQNPRHKITKRGQNVTFRCDPISEHNRLYWYRQTLGQGPEFLTYFQNEAQLEKSRLLSDRFSAERPKGSFSTLEIQRTEQGDSAMYLCASSLGTRGPTDTQYFGPGTRLTVL.

V and J are TRBV7-2 and TRBJ1-6; 9 bases align to TRBD1. CDR1 and CDR2 (germline): SGHTA, FQGNSA. The CDR3 loop spans 16 amino acids. V shed 4 bases, J shed 7 bases, and the junction held 8 bases outside the gene matches. CDR3 loop: CASSSYRGRGNSPLHF. For the CDR3, the DNA is TGTGCCAGCAGCTCCTACAGGGGGCGGGGGAATTCACCCCTCCACTTT.

This chain links TRBV2 with TRBJ1-2; a possible D gene is TRBD1 (6 bases). The CDR3 spans 13 residues. The ends were cut back, 9 bases at V and 3 bases at J, with 14 bases in the middle. CDR1 SNHLY and CDR2 FYNNEI come from the germline V gene. CDR3 amino acids: CARRGRVDYGYTF. For the CDR3, the DNA is TGTGCCAGAAGGGGGAGGGTTGACTATGGCTACACCTTC.

The J gene is TRBJ2-6, the V gene TRBV29-1; 9 bases fit TRBD1. The CDR3 sequence is 16 residues long. The J segment lost 0 bases and the V segment lost 3 bases, leaving 3 bases of the junction unmatched. Germline V gene sequence: CDR1 SQVTM, CDR2 ANQGSEA. The CDR3 loop reads CSVDGTGPSGANVLTF. CDR3 DNA: TGCAGCGTTGATGGGACAGGGCCCTCTGGGGCCAACGTCCTGACTTTC.

On this clone: This specimen includes other DNA sequences encoding the same CDR3. The V gene is TRBV28, the J gene TRBJ1-2; D is unclear. Trimming stripped 4 bases from V and 2 bases from J, with 2 bases between. The CDR3 runs 11 residues. Germline V gene lookup returns CDR1 MDHEN and CDR2 SYDVKM. The CDR3 DNA is TGTGCCAGCAGTTCAAACTATGGCTACACCTTC. It encodes CASSSNYGYTF.

DNA for the CDR3: TGTGCCTGGAGTGTCCAGGACGGAGTTCAGCAAAGTAATGAAAAACTGTTTTTT. Translating gives CAWSVQDGVQQSNEKLFF. The chain couples TRBV30 to TRBJ1-4; D gene ambiguous. Germline V gene sequence: CDR1 GTSNPN, CDR2 SVGIG (reference sequence). The CDR3 extends over 18 amino acids. V lost 0 bases, J lost 4 bases, and 21 bases lay in between.

This CDR3 is CASSLGQVNQPQHF. Written as DNA, the CDR3 is TGTGCCAGCAGCTTGGGGCAGGTCAATCAGCCCCAGCATTTT. The chain employs TRBV5-6 and TRBJ1-5; D is unresolved. There are 14 residues in the CDR3. Trimming removed 0 bases at V and 3 bases at J, with 7 bases between. Germline V lookup: CDR1 SGHDT, CDR2 YYEEEE.

This rearrangement joins TRBV3-1 (or the pseudogene TRBV3-2) to TRBJ2-3; 11 bases match TRBD2. CDR1 is LGHDT and CDR2 is YNNKEL in the germline V gene (reference sequence). The CDR3 length is 16 residues. Trimming at V came to 3 bases and at J to 3 bases, leaving 5 bases not matched to a gene. The CDR3 coding sequence is TGTGCCAGCAGCCACCCGGGACTAGCGGTTACAGATACGCAGTATTTT. Translation: CASSHPGLAVTDTQYF.

V usage is TRBV7-8 and J usage is TRBJ2-5; no reliable D call. CDR1 is SGHVS and CDR2 is FQNEAQ in the germline V gene. With 1 base removed from V and 0 bases from J, the gap between germline ends came to 3 bases. The CDR3 is 13 amino acids. The CDR3 protein is CASSLGHQETQYF. CDR3 bases: TGTGCCAGCAGCTTAGGGCACCAAGAGACCCAGTACTTC.

V gene TRBV6-8 combines with J gene TRBJ2-1; 11 bases align to TRBD1. The J segment lost 6 bases and the V segment lost 6 bases, leaving 4 bases of the junction unmatched. CDR1 and CDR2 (germline): MNHGY, SAAAGT. CDR3 size: 14 residues. CDR3 region: CASSWTGGPNEQFF. Written as DNA, the CDR3 is TGTGCCAGCAGCTGGACAGGGGGCCCCAATGAGCAGTTCTTC.

The rearrangement links TRBV6-5 to TRBJ2-1; 10 bases fit TRBD2. The CDR3 has 15 residues. Germline trimming cut 7 bases from V and 7 bases from J; bases unmatched to any gene: 10. Germline V lookup: CDR1 MNHEY, CDR2 SVGAGI. CDR3 sequence reads: CASTGLADSGNEQFF. CDR3 in DNA: TGTGCCAGCACTGGACTAGCGGATTCGGGGAATGAGCAGTTCTTC.

V usage is TRBV6-4 and J usage is TRBJ1-6; D might be TRBD1 (5 bases). Germline V gives CDR1 MRHNA, CDR2 SNTAGT. The CDR3 runs to 15 residues. Trimming took 0 bases from V and 10 from J, leaving 13 bases between them. CDR3 DNA: TGTGCCAGCAGTGACTCGGCCAGGGTAACCTCACCCCTCCACTTT. The encoded protein is CASSDSARVTSPLHF.

The gene calls are TRBV28 and TRBJ1-5, with a possible D match to TRBD1 (5 bases). V shed 0 bases and J shed 1 base, with 13 bases lying between them. The CDR3 runs 17 residues. The germline V gene has CDR1 MDHEN and CDR2 SYDVKM. This CDR3 reads CASSLWEDRDSNQPQHF. As DNA, the CDR3 is TGTGCCAGCAGTTTATGGGAGGACCGGGACAGCAATCAGCCCCAGCATTTT.

The table lists this clone with a count of one. The V and J genes are TRBV19 and TRBJ1-6; 7 bases map to TRBD1. The CDR3 has 17 amino acids. Germline CDR1 reads LNHDA; CDR2 reads SQIVND (reference sequence). Losses at the gene ends were 3 bases for V and 0 bases for J; bases not matched to a gene: 5. Written as DNA, the CDR3 is TGTGCCAGTAGTATCTCGGACAGGAGCTCCTATAATTCACCCCTCCACTTT. It specifies CASSISDRSSYNSPLHF.

The chain's CDR3 is CASSPGRVYSNQPQHF. The CDR3 nucleotides are TGTGCCAGCAGCCCGGGGAGAGTCTATAGCAATCAGCCCCAGCATTTT. This rearrangement joins TRBV27 to TRBJ1-5; D is undetermined. The CDR3 runs to 16 residues. Trimming took 6 bases from V and 0 from J, leaving 15 bases between them. Germline CDR1 reads MNHEY; CDR2 reads SMNVEV (reference sequence).

The rearrangement uses TRBV28 and TRBJ1-2; possibly TRBD1 for D (6 bases). Germline CDR1 is MDHEN and CDR2 is SYDVKM. The germline V and J ends were trimmed by 3 bases and 4 bases, with 15 bases remaining between them. The CDR3 runs to 15 residues. Written as DNA, the CDR3 is TGTGCCAGCAGTTTGGGGGCAGGATTGAGCTATGGCTACACCTTC. Translated: CASSLGAGLSYGYTF.

The rearrangement joins TRBV2 to TRBJ1-1; 9 bases are a match to TRBD1. Germline CDR1 and CDR2: SNHLY and FYNNEI. The CDR3 is 13 amino acids. After removal of 9 bases from V and 11 bases from J, the junction contained 13 bases not matched to a gene. CDR3 protein: CASQFNRGRRAFF. CDR3 DNA: TGTGCCAGTCAATTTAACAGGGGGCGCCGGGCTTTCTTT.

The chain combines TRBV4-2 with TRBJ1-3; 9 nucleotides line up with TRBD1. J lost 9 bases, V lost 0 bases, and 15 bases had no gene match. The germline V gene has CDR1 LGHNA and CDR2 YNFKEQ. This CDR3 contains 18 residues. The CDR3 coding sequence is TGTGCCAGCAGCCAAGAGAGGATACAGGGGGCCGGGGGCTCCACCATATATTTT. Protein sequence: CASSQERIQGAGGSTIYF.

This chain uses TRBV5-1 with TRBJ1-1; 10 bases fit TRBD1. This CDR3 is built from 14 residues. V was pared by 4 bases and J by 4 bases, with 4 bases of the junction left unmatched. The germline CDR1 and CDR2 sequences are SGHRS and YFSETQ. This chain's CDR3 is CASSLDRGPTEAFF. The CDR3 bases are TGCGCCAGCAGCCTAGACAGGGGGCCCACTGAAGCTTTCTTT.

The V gene is TRBV4-1, the J gene TRBJ1-2; unclear D gene. CDR3 length equals 14 residues. Germline loops: CDR1 MGHRA, CDR2 YSYEKL. V was clipped by 2 bases and J by 7 bases, with 14 bases between them. This chain's CDR3 is CASSQSTRTSGYTF. The CDR3 nucleotides read TGCGCCAGCAGCCAAAGTACCAGGACGAGTGGCTACACCTTC.

As to this clone: Additional DNA sequences in this sample encode the identical CDR3. V and J are TRBV19 and TRBJ1-1, with D possibly matching TRBD1 (6 bases). The CDR3 spans 14 residues. V was pared by 2 bases and J by 0 bases, with 7 bases between. Germline-derived CDR1 and CDR2 are LNHDA and SQIVND (reference sequence). CDR3 in DNA: TGTGCCAGTAGTATAAGGGGGATGAACACTGAAGCTTTCTTT. It codes for CASSIRGMNTEAFF.

The chain joins TRBV6-5 to TRBJ1-6, with D possibly being TRBD1 (5 bases). The CDR3 consists of 15 residues. Germline CDR1 MNHEY, CDR2 SVGAGI. V lost 2 bases to trimming and J lost 6 bases, with 11 bases between them. The CDR3 sequence is CASSYEGRSNSPLHF. CDR3 bases: TGTGCCAGCAGTTACGAGGGACGTAGTAATTCACCCCTCCACTTT.

The rearrangement uses TRBV21-1 and TRBJ1-2; the DNA was not compared with TRBD1, the D call given in the table. TRBV21-1 is noted as a pseudogene. The CDR3 extends over 15 amino acids. The CDR3 coding sequence is TGTGCCAGCAGCAAAGAATCGTCAGGGGACTATGGCTACACCTTC. Translated, it gives CASSKESSGDYGYTF.

The chain couples TRBV10-1 to TRBJ1-1, with D hard to call. The CDR3 has 14 residues. V gave up 4 bases and J gave up 5 bases, with 14 bases separating them. Per the germline V gene, CDR1 is WNHNN and CDR2 is SYGVQD (reference sequence). The CDR3 coding sequence is TGCGCCAGCAGTGGATCACGGACGGGGACTGAAGCTTTCTTT. Its translation is CASSGSRTGTEAFF.

The chain has TRBV6-5 and TRBJ1-2; TRBD1 might be the D (5 bases). The CDR3 is 12 residues long. Trimming shortened V by 5 bases and J by 6 bases, and 10 bases separated the two germline ends. CDR1 is MNHEY, CDR2 SVGAGI, per germline. The CDR3 region is CASSRGTDGYTF. In nucleotides, the CDR3 is TGTGCCAGCAGTCGGGGGACGGATGGCTACACCTTC.